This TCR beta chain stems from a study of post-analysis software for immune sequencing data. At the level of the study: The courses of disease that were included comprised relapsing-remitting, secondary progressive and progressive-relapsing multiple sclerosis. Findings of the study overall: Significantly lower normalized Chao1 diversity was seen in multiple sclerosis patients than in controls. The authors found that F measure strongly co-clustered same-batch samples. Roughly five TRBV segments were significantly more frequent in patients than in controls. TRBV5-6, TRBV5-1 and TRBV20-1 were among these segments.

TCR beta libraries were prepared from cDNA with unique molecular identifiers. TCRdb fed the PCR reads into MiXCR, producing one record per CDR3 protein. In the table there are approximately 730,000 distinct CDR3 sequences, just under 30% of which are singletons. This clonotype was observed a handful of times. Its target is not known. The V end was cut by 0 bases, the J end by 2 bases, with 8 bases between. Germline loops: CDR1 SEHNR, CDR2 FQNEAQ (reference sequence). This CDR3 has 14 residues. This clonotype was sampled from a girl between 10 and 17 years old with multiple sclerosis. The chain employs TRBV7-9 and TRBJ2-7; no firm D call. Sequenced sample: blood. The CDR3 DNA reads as TGTGCCAGCAGCTTAGCCCCAACGGCCTACGAGCAGTACTTC. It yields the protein CASSLAPTAYEQYF.